The T cell receptor beta chain described here comes from a study of OX40 agonist ivuxolimab in advanced cancers. Study background: Dose-escalation patients suffered from hepatocellular carcinoma, melanoma, renal cell or head and neck cancer. People who had prior anti-PD-1, anti-PD-L1 or anti-CTLA-4 therapy could take part, and around 40% had some.

With respect to this clone: Its antigen is not known.

Study results and limitations: On average, CD8+ T cells had more expanded clones than CD4+.

Sequencing was performed with immunoSEQ multiplex PCR; in TCRdb, only in-frame clones are kept and a portion is missing. Of about 80,000 clones in the sample, approximately 89% are singletons; the top ten hold roughly 2.2%. The ends were cut back, 4 bases at V and 0 bases at J, with 10 bases in the middle. CDR1 is SGHRS, CDR2 YFSETQ, per germline. The CDR3 loop spans 15 amino acids. This clonotype was obtained from an adult with an advanced solid tumor such as melanoma, head and neck, liver or kidney cancer. The rearrangement links TRBV5-1 to TRBJ1-4; D uncertain. The sequenced sample was CD4+ or CD8+ T cells sorted from blood, obtained in a trial of the OX40 agonist ivuxolimab. The CDR3 region has the DNA TGCGCCAGCAGCCCCATCCCAGCAACTAATGAAAAACTGTTTTTT. It codes for CASSPIPATNEKLFF.